This T cell receptor (beta chain) was identified during a study of shared clonotypes between healthy human individuals. Per the germline V gene, CDR1 is MDHEN and CDR2 is SYDVKM. With 6 bases removed from V and 0 bases from J, the gap between germline ends came to 12 bases. The CDR3 covers 14 residues. TCRdb keeps only in-frame clones here, not all; method: immunoSEQ multiplex PCR. Here the sample spans more than 2,000,000 clones, just over 90% being singletons. Sequencing used naive CD4+ T cells sorted from blood. As for subset: CD45RA+ positively selected. This sequence joins TRBV28 and TRBJ2-7; D is possibly TRBD2 (6 bases). The TCR originated in a man younger than 35 in good health. The CDR3 here is CASSGTPVSYEQYF. CDR3 nucleotide sequence: TGTGCCAGCAGCGGGACTCCGGTCTCCTACGAGCAGTACTTC.